The TCR beta chain under discussion was sequenced for a study of blood T cell repertoires in COVID-19. Germline V gene sequence: CDR1 SGHRS, CDR2 YFSETQ. This CDR3 contains 15 residues. The V segment lost 1 base and the J segment 6 bases; nucleotides outside the gene matches: 5. Methods used by the authors: It was from reference gene primer amplification that nucleated cell counts were estimated. Repertoires were generated with immunoSEQ multiplex PCR, while TCRdb's copy carries only in-frame clones and drops some. V, J and clone size are those of that table, while D and trimming were read from the DNA. In the table there are around 200,000 clones, 80% to 85% of which are singletons.

This sequence joins TRBV5-1 and TRBJ1-4, with 8 bases identical to TRBD1. The receptor comes from a man in his forties or fifties with active or convalescent COVID-19. The sequencing sample was made of peripheral blood. CDR3 nucleotides: TGCGCCAGCAGCTTGCTTGGGACAGGAGATGAAAAACTGTTTTTT. Amino acids: CASSLLGTGDEKLFF.